This T cell receptor (beta chain) was profiled in a study of human T cells and chemical hapten exposure. The time point: patch test 1, 2 weeks after DPC sensitization. Indicated treatment: therapeutic diphenylcyclopropenone sensitization with weekly scalp DPC. Staff drew blood before applying each patch test. Trimming cost V 6 bases and J 4 bases; bases outside gene matches: 9. There are 15 residues in the CDR3. One entry per CDR3 protein, called by TCRdb with MiXCR from the RACE reads. The sample includes approximately 340,000 distinct CDR3 sequences, under 9% of them seen just once. The sample was whole blood, taken in connection with sensitization to the hapten diphenylcyclopropenone (DPC). This chain joins TRBV12-3 or TRBV12-4 and TRBJ2-1; the match to TRBD2 covers 7 bases. The sequence was collected from a woman in her late teens or twenties with alopecia areata. Some clones in this sample may be carry-over from other donors' samples. This CDR3 reads CASSIGLGWYNEQFF. The CDR3 DNA is TGTGCCAGCAGCATCGGACTAGGCTGGTACAATGAGCAGTTCTTC.